The 25 T cell receptor beta chains presented below share a single source sample, sequenced in a study of OX40 agonist ivuxolimab in advanced cancers. Some clones are missing from TCRdb's copy, which holds only in-frame ones; the method was immunoSEQ multiplex PCR. The sample holds over 50,000 clones, about 90% seen once. The sample here was CD4+ or CD8+ T cells sorted from blood, taken in a trial of the OX40 agonist ivuxolimab. These receptors were taken from an adult with an advanced solid tumor such as melanoma, head and neck, liver or kidney cancer.

J is TRBJ2-5 and V is TRBV25-1; no definite D call. V was cut by 7 bases and J by 5 bases, with 11 bases left in between. The CDR3 extends over 12 amino acids. Germline V gives CDR1 MGHDK, CDR2 SYGVNS. CDR3 protein: CASTFQGETQYF. The CDR3 DNA reads as TGTGCCAGCACTTTTCAAGGGGAGACCCAGTACTTC.

The V and J genes are TRBV28 and TRBJ2-3, with 8 bases identical to TRBD2. Germline CDR1 reads MDHEN; CDR2 reads SYDVKM. This CDR3 contains 14 residues. V gave up 6 bases and J gave up 2 bases; unmatched junction bases: 4. The CDR3 DNA is TGTGCCAGCAGCAGCGGGAGAGACACAGATACGCAGTATTTT. It yields the protein CASSSGRDTDTQYF.

V usage is TRBV10-3 and J usage is TRBJ1-2; perhaps TRBD1 as D (6 bases). Germline CDR1 reads ENHRY; CDR2 reads SYGVKD. This CDR3 is 15 amino acids long. V lost 6 bases and J 6 bases, leaving 20 bases between the germline ends. CDR3 bases: TGTGCCATCAGGACAGGTGTTGTATATCTTAATGGCTACACCTTC. This gives the protein CAIRTGVVYLNGYTF.

The chain has TRBV28 and TRBJ2-1, with 11 nucleotides matching TRBD2. Germline V gene data show CDR1 as MDHEN and CDR2 as SYDVKM. V was clipped by 5 bases and J by 5 bases; unmatched bases: 8. The CDR3 consists of 16 residues. The CDR3 nucleotides are TGTGCCAGCAGTCCGTTAGCGGGAGGGCCCCACAATGAGCAGTTCTTC. Translation: CASSPLAGGPHNEQFF.

V usage is TRBV6-5 and J usage is TRBJ2-7; D is ambiguous. Between the trimmed V and J ends, which lost 11 bases and 5 bases, there was a span of 16 bases. Germline CDR1 MNHEY, CDR2 SVGAGI. The CDR3 totals 12 residues. In DNA form, the CDR3 reads TGTGCCGTCCACCGCGGCAGAAACGAGCAGTACTTC. It yields the protein CAVHRGRNEQYF.

The genes are TRBV4-1 and TRBJ2-1, with D possibly being TRBD1 (5 bases). Germline V gene lookup returns CDR1 MGHRA and CDR2 YSYEKL. V dropped 1 base and J dropped 11 bases, with 18 bases sitting between them. This CDR3 spans 15 amino acids. Here the CDR3 reads CASSQGGRELFQQFF. For the CDR3, the DNA is TGCGCCAGCAGCCAAGGGGGCAGGGAACTTTTTCAGCAGTTCTTC.

This CDR3 reads CASTQDGTSSDTQYF. The DNA for the CDR3 is TGTGCCAGCACCCAGGACGGGACTAGCTCAGATACGCAGTATTTT. V usage is TRBV9 and J usage is TRBJ2-3; TRBD2 matches 9 bases. Germline lookup yields CDR1 SGDLS and CDR2 YYNGEE. The V and J ends lost 6 bases and 4 bases, in that order; junction bases with no gene match: 9. The CDR3 spans 15 residues.

The CDR3 region has the DNA TGTGCCAGCAGCTCTCACCCGGCATGGGCCGAAACAAACACTGAAGCTTTCTTT. Amino acids: CASSSHPAWAETNTEAFF. The chain links TRBV7-2 to TRBJ1-1; D remains unclear. Trimming removed 4 bases from V and 2 bases from J, with 23 bases in between. The CDR3 covers 18 residues. CDR1 and CDR2 from the germline V gene are SGHTA and FQGNSA.

The chain carries TRBV6-5 and TRBJ1-2, with unresolved D. The CDR3 covers 14 residues. The V gene lost 5 bases and the J gene lost 0 bases, with 10 bases spanning the gap. The germline CDR1 and CDR2 sequences are MNHEY and SVGAGI. The CDR3 protein is CASSPIGTNYGYTF. In DNA, the CDR3 is TGTGCCAGCAGTCCCATAGGGACTAACTATGGCTACACCTTC.

The CDR3 reads CASSPGLAGTGANVLTF. The CDR3 DNA reads as TGTGCCAGCAGCCCGGGACTAGCGGGGACTGGGGCCAACGTCCTGACTTTC. This chain uses TRBV7-2 with TRBJ2-6; 13 nucleotides line up with TRBD2. The CDR3 length is 17 residues. Trimming cost V 5 bases and J 2 bases; bases outside gene matches: 3. Germline CDR1 reads SGHTA; CDR2 reads FQGNSA.

This chain connects TRBV2 to TRBJ2-5, with D perhaps TRBD1 (7 bases). V lost 2 bases and J 1 base, leaving 23 bases between the germline ends. The CDR3 is made up of 19 amino acids. CDR1 SNHLY and CDR2 FYNNEI come from the germline V gene. CDR3: CASSEILLRGAGAQETQYF. DNA for the CDR3: TGTGCCAGCAGTGAAATCCTACTCAGGGGGGCGGGTGCCCAAGAGACCCAGTACTTC.

This clone was observed once. This chain connects TRBV29-1 to TRBJ1-2; D is undetermined. The germline V gene has CDR1 SQVTM and CDR2 ANQGSEA. This CDR3 is 13 amino acids long. V was cut by 0 bases and J by 6 bases, with 11 bases left in between. The CDR3 spells CSVEDTELDGYTF. The CDR3 DNA sequence: TGCAGCGTTGAAGACACAGAACTAGATGGCTACACCTTC. The variable domain in full, completed from reference TRBV29-1 and TRBJ1-2, reads SAVISQKPSRDICQRGTSLTIQCQVDSQVTMMFWYRQQPGQSLTLIATANQGSEATYESGFVIDKFPISRPNLTFSTLTVSNMSPEDSSIYLCSVEDTELDGYTFGSGTRLTVV.

V usage is TRBV30 and J usage is TRBJ1-6; D perhaps matches TRBD1 (6 bases). The CDR3 has 14 amino acids. In germline, CDR1 is GTSNPN, CDR2 SVGIG (reference sequence). V was shortened by 0 bases and J by 7 bases, with 10 bases between the two germline ends. In DNA, the CDR3 is TGTGCCTGGAGTGTGGGGCAGGGGAATTCACCCCTCCACTTT. Amino acids: CAWSVGQGNSPLHF.

As to this clone: Distinct nucleotide sequences in the sample also encode this CDR3. The gene calls are TRBV28 and TRBJ2-7; 8 positions match TRBD1. The CDR3 sequence is 17 residues long. Germline assignment: CDR1 MDHEN and CDR2 SYDVKM. The V gene end was trimmed by 3 bases and the J gene end by 0 bases; junction bases not matched to a gene: 10. CDR3 region: CASSLGQVNTNSYEQYF. The CDR3 region has the DNA TGTGCCAGCAGTTTGGGACAGGTCAATACAAACTCCTACGAGCAGTACTTC.

The genes are TRBV4-1 and TRBJ2-6; D ambiguous. Deletions cut 1 base from V and 0 bases from J, with 13 bases between. The CDR3 length is 18 residues. Germline V gene sequence: CDR1 MGHRA, CDR2 YSYEKL. CDR3 nucleotide sequence: TGCGCCAGCAGCCAAGTCTCTCACGGCCACTCTGGGGCCAACGTCCTGACTTTC. Translation gives CASSQVSHGHSGANVLTF.

The V and J genes are TRBV20-1 and TRBJ1-2; D gene unclear. The CDR3 is made up of 11 amino acids. Per germline, CDR1 DFQATT and CDR2 SNEGSKA (reference sequence). V lost 0 bases and J 8 bases, leaving 7 bases between the germline ends. The CDR3 DNA sequence: TGCAGTGCTAGAGATCTCGGCGGCTACACCTTC. It translates to CSARDLGGYTF.

This sequence joins TRBV25-1 and TRBJ2-3; D call uncertain. CDR1 and CDR2 from the germline V gene are MGHDK and SYGVNS. This CDR3 is built from 15 residues. V was clipped by 1 base and J by 0 bases, with 8 bases between them. The CDR3: CASSESGESTDTQYF. CDR3 nucleotides: TGTGCCAGCAGTGAATCTGGGGAAAGCACAGATACGCAGTATTTT. The whole variable domain, remainder taken from reference TRBV25-1 and TRBJ2-3, is EADIYQTPRYLVIGTGKKITLECSQTMGHDKMYWYQQDPGMELHLIHYSYGVNSTEKGDLSSESTVSRIRTEHFPLTLESARPSHTSQYLCASSESGESTDTQYFGPGTRLTVL.

This clone was seen a single time. V and J are TRBV7-9 and TRBJ1-2; 7 nucleotides agree with TRBD1. Trimming cost V 6 bases and J 4 bases; bases outside gene matches: 8. The length of the CDR3 is 14 residues. CDR1 and CDR2 (germline): SEHNR, FQNEAQ (reference sequence). CDR3 in DNA: TGTGCCAGCAGACCTACAGGGGTTGGCTATGGCTACACCTTC. Protein: CASRPTGVGYGYTF.

The rearrangement uses TRBV28 and TRBJ2-2; D remains unclear. Germline V gives CDR1 MDHEN, CDR2 SYDVKM. Trimming took off 5 bases at V and 6 bases at J, with 10 bases between the two ends. CDR3 length equals 13 residues. The CDR3 DNA reads TGTGCCAGCAGTCCTTCTAGATCCGGGGAGCTGTTTTTT. It specifies CASSPSRSGELFF.

The chain combines TRBV30 with TRBJ1-1; 7 nucleotides agree with TRBD1. CDR3 length equals 14 residues. Germline trimming cut 4 bases from V and 4 bases from J; bases unmatched to any gene: 9. CDR1 is GTSNPN, CDR2 SVGIG, per germline (reference sequence). CDR3 sequence reads: CAWTGGGASTEAFF. As DNA, the CDR3 is TGTGCCTGGACGGGAGGGGGCGCCTCCACTGAAGCTTTCTTT.

V and J are TRBV10-3 and TRBJ2-7, with a weak D call TRBD2 (6 bases). The CDR3 has 16 residues. Germline V gene lookup returns CDR1 ENHRY and CDR2 SYGVKD. Trimming shortened V by 2 bases and J by 1 base, and 15 bases separated the two germline ends. CDR3 residues: CAISEVPGLTSYEQYF. The CDR3 region has the DNA TGTGCCATCAGTGAGGTACCGGGACTCACGTCCTACGAGCAGTACTTC.

The gene calls are TRBV9 and TRBJ2-1; TRBD2 might be the D (7 bases). This CDR3 contains 16 residues. The V gene lost 0 bases and the J gene lost 4 bases, with 14 bases spanning the gap. Germline V CDR1 and CDR2: SGDLS, YYNGEE. CDR3 amino acids: CASSVGWGGAYNEQFF. CDR3 bases: TGTGCCAGCAGCGTAGGATGGGGGGGCGCTTACAATGAGCAGTTCTTC.

The gene calls are TRBV2 and TRBJ2-1; no clear D. V shed 11 bases and J shed 8 bases, with 19 bases lying between them. Germline assignment: CDR1 SNHLY and CDR2 FYNNEI. The CDR3 runs to 13 residues. The CDR3 DNA follows: TGTGCCGTAAAGGTCCAAGGTTCTCATGAGCAGTTCTTC. Its protein product is CAVKVQGSHEQFF.

The chain is built from TRBV27 and TRBJ1-1; 7 positions agree with TRBD1. Germline CDR1 MNHEY, CDR2 SMNVEV (reference sequence). This CDR3 region has 12 residues. With V trimmed by 7 bases and J by 8 bases, 7 bases remained unmatched. The CDR3 protein is CASTAGGQEAFF. The CDR3 DNA is TGTGCCAGCACCGCAGGGGGACAGGAAGCTTTCTTT.

The gene calls are TRBV6-5 and TRBJ1-6; 7 bases are a match to TRBD1. The V and J ends lost 6 bases and 5 bases, in that order; junction bases with no gene match: 4. The CDR3 runs to 14 residues. The germline gives CDR1 MNHEY, CDR2 SVGAGI. The CDR3 reads CASSPGTDNSPLHF. CDR3 coding DNA: TGTGCCAGCAGCCCCGGGACAGATAATTCACCCCTCCACTTT.